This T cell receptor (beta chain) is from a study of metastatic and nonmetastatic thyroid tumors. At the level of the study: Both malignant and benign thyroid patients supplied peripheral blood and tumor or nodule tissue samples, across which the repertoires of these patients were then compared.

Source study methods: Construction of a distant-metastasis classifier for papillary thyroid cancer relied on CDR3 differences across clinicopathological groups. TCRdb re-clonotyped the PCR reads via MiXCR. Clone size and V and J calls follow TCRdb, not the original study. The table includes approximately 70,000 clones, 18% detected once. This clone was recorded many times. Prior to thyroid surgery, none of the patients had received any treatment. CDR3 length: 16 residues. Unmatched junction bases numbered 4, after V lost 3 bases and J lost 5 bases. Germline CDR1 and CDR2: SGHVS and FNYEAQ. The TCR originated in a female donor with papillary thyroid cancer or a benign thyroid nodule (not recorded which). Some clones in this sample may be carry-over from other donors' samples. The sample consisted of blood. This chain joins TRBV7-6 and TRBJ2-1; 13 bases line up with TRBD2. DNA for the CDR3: TGTGCCAGCAGCTTGGCGGGACTAGCGGGAAACAATGAGCAGTTCTTC. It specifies CASSLAGLAGNNEQFF.